The subject of this entry is one T cell receptor (beta chain). The CDR3 is 15 residues long. The V end lost 5 bases, the J end lost 3 bases, and 14 bases lay between the germline ends. This sample is part of a study of blood T cell repertoires in COVID-19. Some clones are missing from TCRdb's copy, which holds only in-frame ones; the method was immunoSEQ multiplex PCR. The sample holds 79,000 or so clones, approximately 85% seen once. The sequenced sample was peripheral blood. The chain has TRBV6-7 and TRBJ1-5; D is possibly TRBD1 (6 bases). TRBV6-7 counts as an open reading frame of uncertain function. This sequence was found in a man aged 55 to 69 with COVID-19, enrolled during active disease. CDR3 region: CASSRTDSPNQPQHF. The CDR3 bases are TGTGCCAGCAGTCGTACGGACAGTCCCAATCAGCCCCAGCATTTT.